This TCR beta chain originates from a study of blood T cells in healthy people across ages. Trimming pared 0 bases from V and 10 bases from J, leaving 16 bases between. Germline assignment: CDR1 LGHNA and CDR2 YSLEER. The CDR3 is 15 residues long. Ten or more counts support this clonotype. What it binds is not known. The donors, aged roughly 6 to 90, were healthy Caucasians from Russia. Sample-barcoded 5' priming and a J-beta primer mix drove a second PCR of roughly 7 to 11 cycles. Each cDNA molecule received a tag from a template-switch adaptor that had 12 random nucleotides. TCRdb recomputed calls from the 5' RACE reads with MiXCR, one row per CDR3 protein. The sample carries 790,000 or so distinct CDR3 sequences, around half recorded once. Overall study results and limits: Because sorting was not performed, PBMCs prevented conclusive naive versus antigen-experienced comparison. The fall in TCR beta diversity per million T cells was roughly linear with age.

Sequencing was performed on blood. This receptor was obtained from a man older than 75 in good health. The chain recombines TRBV4-3 with TRBJ2-4; D perhaps matches TRBD2 (6 bases). As DNA, the CDR3 is TGCGCCAGCAGCCAAGAAAGGGAGCGGGCCCAAATTCAGTACTTC. Translating it yields CASSQERERAQIQYF.